Sequencing of this T cell receptor beta chain was carried out in a study of T-cell reconstitution after alpha-beta-depleted transplantation in children. The study, taken as a whole, reports: Certain patients had high TCRbeta diversity at day 60, and it came from recipient T cells and thymic progenitors that survived. Several hundred rapidly expanded clones from non-depleted graft cells reportedly supplied alpha-beta T cells about two months post-transplant. T-cell numbers and diversity one year post-transplant derived largely from freshly generated T cells.

From germline, CDR1 is DFQATT and CDR2 SNEGSKA (reference sequence). V lost 6 bases, J lost 1 base, and 8 bases stayed unmatched. The CDR3 has 15 residues. This clonotype has ten or more counts. The antigen remains undetermined. Unique molecular identifiers featured in how the TCRbeta library was prepared. MiXCR was run by TCRdb on the PCR reads, yielding one entry per CDR3 protein. Here the sample spans over 90,000 distinct CDR3 sequences, 7.5% to 9% being singletons. This TCR derives from a boy younger than 10 with acute lymphoblastic leukemia, due to receive a stem cell transplant. Source: PBMCs, taken before TCRalphabeta/CD19-depleted stem cell transplant. The chain links TRBV20-1 to TRBJ2-3; 9 bases line up with TRBD2. The DNA for the CDR3 is TGCAGTGCCGGGGTAGCTAGCGGGGGCACAGATACGCAGTATTTT. As protein: CSAGVASGGTDTQYF.